The 20 T cell receptor beta chains presented below share a single source sample, sequenced in a study of blood T cell repertoires in COVID-19. Produced via immunoSEQ multiplex PCR; TCRdb's table is partial and in-frame only. The sample records a few hundred thousand clones, 70% to 90% being singletons. Sequencing used peripheral blood. The receptors stem from a man younger than 35 who had recovered from COVID-19.

The chain couples TRBV19 to TRBJ1-2; D unresolved. This CDR3 is 14 amino acids long. V lost 6 bases and J 0 bases, leaving 11 bases between the germline ends. Germline assignment: CDR1 LNHDA and CDR2 SQIVND (reference sequence). The CDR3 DNA follows: TGTGCCAGTAGCGCGTACAGCACTAACTATGGCTACACCTTC. It is translated as CASSAYSTNYGYTF.

This clone occurred once. The CDR3 sequence is CASNGQAPNTEAFF. For the CDR3, the DNA is TGTGCCAGCAACGGACAGGCGCCGAACACTGAAGCTTTCTTT. The chain is built from TRBV27 and TRBJ1-1; TRBD1 agrees at 7 bases. Germline lookup yields CDR1 MNHEY and CDR2 SMNVEV (reference sequence). The V gene end was trimmed by 7 bases and the J gene end by 1 base; junction bases not matched to a gene: 6. The CDR3 consists of 14 residues.

The V and J genes are TRBV7-6 and TRBJ2-1, with 14 bases identical to TRBD2. The CDR3 has 16 residues. The ends lost 5 bases at V and 10 bases at J; junction bases unmatched: 10. Germline V gives CDR1 SGHVS, CDR2 FNYEAQ. The CDR3 nucleotides are TGTGCCAGCAGCCCGGGACTAGCGGGAGAAGGCCCCGAGCAGTTCTTC. It yields the protein CASSPGLAGEGPEQFF.

CDR3 residues: CASSLQAGGPGEQFF. CDR3 coding DNA: TGTGCCAGCAGTTTACAAGCGGGGGGGCCGGGAGAGCAGTTCTTC. This chain uses TRBV28 with TRBJ2-1; TRBD2 aligns across 10 bases. Trimming at V came to 2 bases and at J to 10 bases, leaving 8 bases not matched to a gene. This CDR3 spans 15 amino acids. Germline V gene lookup returns CDR1 MDHEN and CDR2 SYDVKM. Supplemented by reference TRBV28 and TRBJ2-1, the full variable domain reads DVKVTQSSRYLVKRTGEKVFLECVQDMDHENMFWYRQDPGLGLRLIYFSYDVKMKEKGDIPEGYSVSREKKERFSLILESASTNQTSMYLCASSLQAGGPGEQFFGPGTRLTVL.

The rearrangement links TRBV5-4 to TRBJ1-2; unclear D gene. The CDR3 totals 16 residues. The germline V gene encodes CDR1 SGHNT and CDR2 YYREEE (reference sequence). V lost 4 bases and J lost 4, with 20 bases in between. CDR3 sequence reads: CASSPPLDKSVYGYTF. As DNA, the CDR3 is TGTGCCAGCAGCCCCCCACTCGACAAGAGTGTCTATGGCTACACCTTC.

The chain combines TRBV19 with TRBJ1-1; 7 positions agree with TRBD1. The CDR3 covers 15 residues. Per germline, CDR1 LNHDA and CDR2 SQIVND (reference sequence). The J segment lost 1 base and the V segment lost 4 bases, leaving 6 bases of the junction unmatched. For the CDR3, the DNA is TGTGCCAGTAGTAAAAGGGACAGCCAGAACACTGAAGCTTTCTTT. This translates into CASSKRDSQNTEAFF.

The chain uses TRBV15 and TRBJ2-3, with 11 bases that match TRBD1. The CDR3 extends over 17 amino acids. Germline V lookup: CDR1 LNHNV, CDR2 YYDKDF (reference sequence). V shed 3 bases, J shed 5 bases, and the junction held 10 bases outside the gene matches. In DNA form, the CDR3 reads TGTGCCACCAGCAGCCTGGACAGGGGGCGCGATGTAGATACGCAGTATTTT. Protein product: CATSSLDRGRDVDTQYF.

This clone was recorded once. V usage is TRBV18 and J usage is TRBJ1-4, with TRBD1 matching over 8 bases. V trimming: 3 bases; J trimming: 3 bases; junction bases outside the gene matches: 3. CDR3 size: 15 residues. In germline, CDR1 is KGHSH, CDR2 LQKENI. Written as DNA, the CDR3 is TGTGCCAGCTCACCGAGACAGGGGTCTAATGAAAAACTGTTTTTT. Protein sequence: CASSPRQGSNEKLFF.

This chain joins TRBV6-1 and TRBJ1-3; D call uncertain. There are 15 residues in the CDR3. The germline gives CDR1 MNHNS, CDR2 SASEGT. V lost 2 bases, J lost 0 bases, and 8 bases lay in between. CDR3 protein: CASSEYANSGNTIYF. The CDR3 nucleotides read TGTGCCAGCAGTGAATATGCTAACTCTGGAAACACCATATATTTT.

The chain recombines TRBV19 with TRBJ1-2; TRBD1 matches at 12 bases. The germline CDR1 and CDR2 sequences are LNHDA and SQIVND (reference sequence). This CDR3 is built from 13 residues. The V and J ends lost 5 bases and 7 bases, in that order; junction bases with no gene match: 2. The CDR3 sequence: CASSRDRGPGYTF. As DNA, the CDR3 is TGTGCCAGTAGTCGGGACAGGGGGCCTGGCTACACCTTC. Drawing the rest from reference TRBV19 and TRBJ1-2, the complete variable domain is DGGITQSPKYLFRKEGQNVTLSCEQNLNHDAMYWYRQDPGQGLRLIYYSQIVNDFQKGDIAEGYSVSREKKESFPLTVTSAQKNPTAFYLCASSRDRGPGYTFGSGTRLTVV.

The gene calls are TRBV13 and TRBJ2-5, with a possible D match to TRBD2 (5 bases). Per the germline V gene, CDR1 is PRHDT and CDR2 is FYEKMQ (reference sequence). Trimming left V 2 bases short and J 0 bases short, with 13 bases between. The CDR3 consists of 16 residues. CDR3 coding DNA: TGTGCCAGCAGCTTAAGCCAGCGGCAGTACCAAGAGACCCAGTACTTC. Encoded protein: CASSLSQRQYQETQYF.

J is TRBJ2-2 and V is TRBV5-1; 9 bases are a match to TRBD1. The CDR3 contains 14 residues. Germline-derived CDR1 and CDR2 are SGHRS and YFSETQ. V gave up 7 bases and J gave up 5 bases; unmatched junction bases: 6. CDR3 nucleotide sequence: TGCGCCAGCTCCCCGGGACAGGGAACCGGGGAGCTGTTTTTT. Encoded protein: CASSPGQGTGELFF.

J is TRBJ1-3 and V is TRBV10-3, with 8 bases identical to TRBD1. The germline V gene has CDR1 ENHRY and CDR2 SYGVKD. V dropped 0 bases and J dropped 4; count of bases not matched to a gene: 8. This CDR3 region has 17 residues. The CDR3 sequence: CAISESLGQGRGNTIYF. For the CDR3, the DNA is TGTGCCATCAGTGAGTCGTTAGGACAGGGAAGAGGAAACACCATATATTTT.

The count of this clone is one. V usage is TRBV24-1 and J usage is TRBJ2-2, with 10 bases fitting TRBD2. V trimming: 1 base; J trimming: 2 bases; junction bases outside the gene matches: 12. Germline V gene lookup returns CDR1 KGHDR and CDR2 SFDVKD. CDR3 length equals 20 residues. This chain's CDR3 is CATSDLKGGRTSGNTGELFF. The CDR3 DNA is TGTGCCACCAGTGATTTAAAAGGTGGGAGGACTAGCGGAAACACCGGGGAGCTGTTTTTT.

V usage is TRBV4-2 and J usage is TRBJ1-6; D remains ambiguous. Trimming shortened V by 0 bases and J by 9 bases, and 6 bases separated the two germline ends. CDR1 and CDR2 (germline): LGHNA, YNFKEQ. This CDR3 is 13 amino acids long. Here the CDR3 DNA reads TGTGCCAGCAGCCAAGAGCAGTCTTCACCCCTCCACTTT. The encoded protein is CASSQEQSSPLHF.

This chain joins TRBV27 and TRBJ2-7, with D possibly being TRBD2 (6 bases). This CDR3 contains 15 residues. Germline assignment: CDR1 MNHEY and CDR2 SMNVEV (reference sequence). With 5 bases removed from V and 2 bases from J, the gap between germline ends came to 16 bases. In DNA, the CDR3 is TGTGCCAGCAGTACCGGGAGCACCCCCACCTACGAGCAGTACTTC. It translates to CASSTGSTPTYEQYF.

The rearrangement joins TRBV28 to TRBJ1-6; 7 bases map to TRBD1. The CDR3 is made up of 16 amino acids. Per the germline V gene, CDR1 is MDHEN and CDR2 is SYDVKM. Trimming at V came to 7 bases and at J to 7 bases, leaving 13 bases not matched to a gene. Here the CDR3 DNA reads TGTGCCAGCAAATGGGGACAGTTGGTGGGAAATTCACCCCTCCACTTT. The encoded protein is CASKWGQLVGNSPLHF.

The V call is TRBV6-2 or TRBV6-3, the J call TRBJ1-1; D remains unclear. The germline V gene has CDR1 MNHEY and CDR2 SVGEGT. Trimming took 5 bases from V and 0 from J, leaving 7 bases between them. The CDR3 runs to 13 residues. CDR3 nucleotide sequence: TGTGCCAGCAGTCGCACGGTGAACACTGAAGCTTTCTTT. Translated, it gives CASSRTVNTEAFF.

This chain uses TRBV4-2 with TRBJ1-1, with 8 bases matching TRBD1. V dropped 1 base and J dropped 4; count of bases not matched to a gene: 5. This CDR3 spans 15 amino acids. Germline V gene data show CDR1 as LGHNA and CDR2 as YNFKEQ. Here the CDR3 DNA reads TGTGCCAGCAGCCAAGGCCCGGACAGGGTCACTGAAGCTTTCTTT. Encoded protein: CASSQGPDRVTEAFF.

The V and J genes are TRBV5-6 and TRBJ1-1; 7 positions agree with TRBD1. Losses at the gene ends were 3 bases for V and 5 bases for J; bases not matched to a gene: 4. From germline, CDR1 is SGHDT and CDR2 YYEEEE. CDR3 length: 13 residues. The CDR3 loop is CASSSPGGTEAFF. In DNA form, the CDR3 reads TGTGCCAGCAGCTCTCCAGGGGGGACTGAAGCTTTCTTT.